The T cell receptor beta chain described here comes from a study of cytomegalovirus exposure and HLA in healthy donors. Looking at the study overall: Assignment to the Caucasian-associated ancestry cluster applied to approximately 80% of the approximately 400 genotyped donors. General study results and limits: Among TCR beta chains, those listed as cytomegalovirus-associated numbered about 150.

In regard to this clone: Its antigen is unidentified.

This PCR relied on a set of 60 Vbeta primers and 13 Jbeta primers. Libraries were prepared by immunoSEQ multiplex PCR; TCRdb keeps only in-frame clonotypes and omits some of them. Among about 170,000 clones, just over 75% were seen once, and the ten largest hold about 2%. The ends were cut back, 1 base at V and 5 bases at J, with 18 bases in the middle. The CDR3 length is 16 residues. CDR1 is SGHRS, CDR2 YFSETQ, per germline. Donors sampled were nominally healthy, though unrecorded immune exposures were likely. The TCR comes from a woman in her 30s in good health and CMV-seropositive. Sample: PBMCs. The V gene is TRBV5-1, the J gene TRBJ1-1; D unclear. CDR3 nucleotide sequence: TGCGCCAGCAGCTTGACGACAATAACTAGTGGGACTGAAGCTTTCTTT. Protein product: CASSLTTITSGTEAFF.